The 21 T cell receptor beta chains below all came from one sample that was sequenced in a study of regulatory T cells in long-lasting Graves disease. CDR3 regions were amplified by Arm-PCR using iRepertoire HTBI primers to build TCR beta libraries. TCRdb reprocessed the multiplex PCR reads with MiXCR, giving one entry per CDR3 protein. The sample holds around 470,000 distinct CDR3 sequences, 13% to 15% seen once. Noted time point: newly diagnosed GD, antithyroid drugs for less than 3 months. The authors made the TCR library using RNA they extracted from PBMCs. This sample also appeared in a second study, on T cells in Graves' hyperthyroidism and ophthalmopathy.

Specimen: peripheral blood mononuclear cells (PBMCs), collected at new diagnosis, from a patient treated with antithyroid drugs. Receptor source: a woman aged 50 to 65 with Graves disease.

The V gene is TRBV7-9, the J gene TRBJ2-1; TRBD1 matches at 7 bases. This CDR3 contains 14 residues. The germline V gene has CDR1 SEHNR and CDR2 FQNEAQ (reference sequence). V lost 4 bases and J lost 7; bases outside the gene matches: 7. Here the CDR3 reads CASSSGQAPNEQFF. CDR3 sequence (DNA): TGTGCCAGCAGCTCCGGACAGGCCCCGAATGAGCAGTTCTTC.

In its sample, this clonotype was seen many times. The chain has TRBV10-1 and TRBJ1-1, with D perhaps matching TRBD1 (5 bases). Trimming took off 3 bases at V and 1 base at J, with 12 bases between the two ends. Per germline, CDR1 WNHNN and CDR2 SYGVQD (reference sequence). This CDR3 comprises 15 residues. The CDR3 DNA follows: TGCGCCAGCAGTGAAGGACAACCTCCGAACACTGAAGCTTTCTTT. It translates to CASSEGQPPNTEAFF.

V gene TRBV5-1 combines with J gene TRBJ2-2; 11 bases line up with TRBD2. Germline CDR1 and CDR2: SGHRS and YFSETQ. V shed 4 bases, J shed 6 bases, and the junction held 11 bases outside the gene matches. The CDR3 has 17 residues. Written as DNA, the CDR3 is TGCGCCAGCAGCCCACGAGGCCTAGCGGGAGGCGCCGGGGAGCTGTTTTTT. This translates into CASSPRGLAGGAGELFF.

This clonotype was detected a few times. The chain has TRBV5-5 and TRBJ2-7, with 7 bases lining up with TRBD2. The CDR3 runs 13 residues. V lost 6 bases to trimming and J lost 0 bases; unmatched junction nucleotides: 3. From germline, CDR1 is SGHKS and CDR2 YYEKEE (reference sequence). The CDR3 DNA sequence: TGTGCCAGCACACGGGAGGCCTCCTACGAGCAGTACTTC. It codes for CASTREASYEQYF.

In this sample, this clonotype turned up many times. The chain uses TRBV20-1 and TRBJ2-1, with 16 nucleotides matching TRBD2. Germline V gene lookup returns CDR1 DFQATT and CDR2 SNEGSKA (reference sequence). This CDR3 comprises 24 residues. J gave up 0 bases and V 4 bases, and 24 bases lay outside the gene matches. The CDR3 region has the DNA TGCAGTGCTACCTCGCGACCGGGACTAGCGGGAGGGCCACCTACCGATAGCTCCTACAATGAGCAGTTCTTC. It is translated as CSATSRPGLAGGPPTDSSYNEQFF.

The chain couples TRBV7-9 to TRBJ1-4; 7 positions match TRBD1. The CDR3 is made up of 16 amino acids. The germline V gene has CDR1 SEHNR and CDR2 FQNEAQ (reference sequence). Unmatched junction bases numbered 11, after V lost 5 bases and J lost 5 bases. CDR3 nucleotide sequence: TGTGCCAGCAGCCAAGACTGGAGACAGGGAAATGAAAAACTGTTTTTT. This translates into CASSQDWRQGNEKLFF.

The chain combines TRBV6-1 with TRBJ2-7, with 8 positions matching TRBD2. This CDR3 comprises 13 residues. Germline V CDR1 and CDR2: MNHNS, SASEGT. V was clipped by 5 bases and J by 6 bases; unmatched bases: 6. CDR3 in DNA: TGTGCCAGCAGTAACCCCGGGGGGGGCGAGCAGTACTTC. Translation gives CASSNPGGGEQYF.

In this sample, this clonotype turned up many times. The V call is TRBV27, the J call TRBJ2-3; 7 bases agree with TRBD2. The CDR3 consists of 14 residues. With V trimmed by 8 bases and J by 0 bases, 5 bases remained unmatched. Germline assignment: CDR1 MNHEY and CDR2 SMNVEV (reference sequence). The CDR3, as DNA: TGTGCCAGCGCTAGCGGAGGTAGCACAGATACGCAGTATTTT. It specifies CASASGGSTDTQYF.

This clonotype was seen more than once but under ten times. CDR3 DNA sequence: TGTGCCAGCAGTTTCGTGGGAGGGCCGACAGATACGCAGTATTTT. Translating it yields CASSFVGGPTDTQYF. The chain links TRBV27 to TRBJ2-3, with 7 bases matching TRBD2. Germline CDR1 reads MNHEY; CDR2 reads SMNVEV (reference sequence). This CDR3 has 15 residues. J lost 3 bases, V lost 3 bases, and 6 bases had no gene match.

The chain links TRBV5-5 to TRBJ1-4, with D uncertain. The CDR3 extends over 15 amino acids. Germline V gene sequence: CDR1 SGHKS, CDR2 YYEKEE (reference sequence). V lost 0 bases, J lost 7 bases, and 13 bases lay in between. The DNA for the CDR3 is TGTGCCAGCAGCTTGGGAACGGTAGTGGGTGAAAAACTGTTTTTT. It is translated as CASSLGTVVGEKLFF. Filled out from reference TRBV5-5 and TRBJ1-4, the complete variable domain reads DAGVTQSPTHLIKTRGQQVTLRCSPISGHKSVSWYQQVLGQGPQFIFQYYEKEERGRGNFPDRFSARQFPNYSSELNVNALLLGDSALYLCASSLGTVVGEKLFFGSGTQLSVL.

This clonotype was seen a few times. The chain combines TRBV12-3 or TRBV12-4 with TRBJ2-1, with D perhaps matching TRBD1 or TRBD2 (6 bases each). This CDR3 is 13 amino acids long. V lost 6 bases and J lost 5, with 11 bases in between. The CDR3 sequence is CASRRGTDNEQFF. The CDR3 DNA sequence: TGTGCCAGCAGGAGGGGGACTGACAATGAGCAGTTCTTC.

Only a few counts were recorded for this clonotype. The V and J genes are TRBV4-1 and TRBJ2-1, with 8 bases fitting TRBD2. The CDR3 runs to 17 residues. After removal of 1 base from V and 9 bases from J, the junction contained 14 bases not matched to a gene. Germline CDR1 is MGHRA and CDR2 is YSYEKL. CDR3 amino acids: CASSQVRTSPGGGEQFF. CDR3 bases: TGCGCCAGCAGCCAAGTCAGGACTAGCCCCGGAGGAGGTGAGCAGTTCTTC.

This clonotype appeared a few times. This chain uses TRBV6-2 or TRBV6-3 with TRBJ2-6; D unresolved. V was pared by 0 bases and J by 0 bases, with 9 bases between. The CDR3 has 17 amino acids. Germline CDR1 MNHEY, CDR2 SVGEGT. The CDR3 DNA sequence: TGTGCCAGCAGTTACTCGAGGACGGACTCTGGGGCCAACGTCCTGACTTTC. As protein: CASSYSRTDSGANVLTF.

This clonotype was counted ten times or more. V and J are TRBV6-2 or TRBV6-3 and TRBJ2-3, with 13 bases matching TRBD2. The CDR3 spans 19 residues. Germline CDR1 and CDR2: MNHEY and SVGEGT. V was clipped by 2 bases and J by 3 bases; unmatched bases: 11. The CDR3 sequence is CASSYGSRTSGRRTDTQYF. The CDR3, as DNA: TGTGCCAGCAGTTACGGGAGTCGGACTAGCGGGAGAAGAACAGATACGCAGTATTTT.

The sample holds one count of this clonotype. The gene calls are TRBV4-1 and TRBJ1-4, with TRBD1 matching over 7 bases. This CDR3 has 17 residues. Germline CDR1 and CDR2: MGHRA and YSYEKL. J was trimmed by 4 bases and V by 4 bases; bases with no gene match: 12. The CDR3 region has the DNA TGCGCCAGCAGCCGCTTACATCGGACAGGAAATAATGAAAAACTGTTTTTT. Residues: CASSRLHRTGNNEKLFF.

At least ten counts were recorded for this clonotype. The chain is built from TRBV4-1 and TRBJ1-5; D is possibly TRBD1 (5 bases). The CDR3 is 15 residues long. CDR1 MGHRA and CDR2 YSYEKL come from the germline V gene. V lost 4 bases to trimming and J lost 5 bases, with 15 bases between them. In DNA form, the CDR3 reads TGCGCCAGCAGCCCAACGGGGGGGGTGGATCAGCCCCAGCATTTT. Its translation: CASSPTGGVDQPQHF.

This clonotype occurred a few times. The chain couples TRBV29-1 to TRBJ2-4; 8 positions match TRBD1. Trimming cost V 5 bases and J 0 bases; bases outside gene matches: 6. The V gene's germline CDR1 is SQVTM and CDR2 ANQGSEA. The length of the CDR3 is 15 residues. CDR3 residues: CSVPGGSQAKNIQYF. CDR3 nucleotide sequence: TGCAGCGTTCCAGGGGGCTCGCAAGCCAAAAACATTCAGTACTTC. Full variable domain (remainder filled in from reference TRBV29-1 and TRBJ2-4): SAVISQKPSRDICQRGTSLTIQCQVDSQVTMMFWYRQQPGQSLTLIATANQGSEATYESGFVIDKFPISRPNLTFSTLTVSNMSPEDSSIYLCSVPGGSQAKNIQYFGAGTRLSVL.

Concerning this clonotype itself: An end of the junction differs from the germline gene, which may be a read error. The genes are TRBV5-1 and TRBJ1-1, with D possibly being TRBD1 (5 bases). The CDR3 is 13 residues long. Looked up from germline, CDR1 is SGHRS and CDR2 is YFSETQ. In nucleotides, the CDR3 is TGCGCCGGCAGCTTGACAGCGAACACTGAAGCTTTCTTT. The encoded protein is CAGSLTANTEAFF.

V and J are TRBV27 and TRBJ2-2, with a tentative D call TRBD2 (6 bases). CDR1 MNHEY and CDR2 SMNVEV come from the germline V gene (reference sequence). The CDR3 runs 15 residues. Trimming took 2 bases from V and 6 from J, leaving 13 bases between them. The CDR3 DNA follows: TGTGCCAGCAGTTTAAGCGGGCCGGCCCCCGGGGAGCTGTTTTTT. It is translated as CASSLSGPAPGELFF.

In this sample, this clonotype turned up many times. CDR3 sequence (DNA): TGTGCCAGCAGTTCCTTCACAGGGGGCACAGATACGCAGTATTTT. Translation gives CASSSFTGGTDTQYF. This sequence joins TRBV28 and TRBJ2-3; 7 bases map to TRBD1. This CDR3 has 15 amino acids. Germline V gives CDR1 MDHEN, CDR2 SYDVKM. V dropped 4 bases and J dropped 1; count of bases not matched to a gene: 5.

A few counts support this clonotype. V gene TRBV19 combines with J gene TRBJ2-7, with TRBD2 identical over 14 bases. The germline CDR1 and CDR2 sequences are LNHDA and SQIVND (reference sequence). V was clipped by 3 bases and J by 5 bases; unmatched bases: 0. The length of the CDR3 is 14 residues. Written as DNA, the CDR3 is TGTGCCAGTAGTATGGGACTAGCGGGAGACGAGCAGTACTTC. The encoded protein is CASSMGLAGDEQYF.